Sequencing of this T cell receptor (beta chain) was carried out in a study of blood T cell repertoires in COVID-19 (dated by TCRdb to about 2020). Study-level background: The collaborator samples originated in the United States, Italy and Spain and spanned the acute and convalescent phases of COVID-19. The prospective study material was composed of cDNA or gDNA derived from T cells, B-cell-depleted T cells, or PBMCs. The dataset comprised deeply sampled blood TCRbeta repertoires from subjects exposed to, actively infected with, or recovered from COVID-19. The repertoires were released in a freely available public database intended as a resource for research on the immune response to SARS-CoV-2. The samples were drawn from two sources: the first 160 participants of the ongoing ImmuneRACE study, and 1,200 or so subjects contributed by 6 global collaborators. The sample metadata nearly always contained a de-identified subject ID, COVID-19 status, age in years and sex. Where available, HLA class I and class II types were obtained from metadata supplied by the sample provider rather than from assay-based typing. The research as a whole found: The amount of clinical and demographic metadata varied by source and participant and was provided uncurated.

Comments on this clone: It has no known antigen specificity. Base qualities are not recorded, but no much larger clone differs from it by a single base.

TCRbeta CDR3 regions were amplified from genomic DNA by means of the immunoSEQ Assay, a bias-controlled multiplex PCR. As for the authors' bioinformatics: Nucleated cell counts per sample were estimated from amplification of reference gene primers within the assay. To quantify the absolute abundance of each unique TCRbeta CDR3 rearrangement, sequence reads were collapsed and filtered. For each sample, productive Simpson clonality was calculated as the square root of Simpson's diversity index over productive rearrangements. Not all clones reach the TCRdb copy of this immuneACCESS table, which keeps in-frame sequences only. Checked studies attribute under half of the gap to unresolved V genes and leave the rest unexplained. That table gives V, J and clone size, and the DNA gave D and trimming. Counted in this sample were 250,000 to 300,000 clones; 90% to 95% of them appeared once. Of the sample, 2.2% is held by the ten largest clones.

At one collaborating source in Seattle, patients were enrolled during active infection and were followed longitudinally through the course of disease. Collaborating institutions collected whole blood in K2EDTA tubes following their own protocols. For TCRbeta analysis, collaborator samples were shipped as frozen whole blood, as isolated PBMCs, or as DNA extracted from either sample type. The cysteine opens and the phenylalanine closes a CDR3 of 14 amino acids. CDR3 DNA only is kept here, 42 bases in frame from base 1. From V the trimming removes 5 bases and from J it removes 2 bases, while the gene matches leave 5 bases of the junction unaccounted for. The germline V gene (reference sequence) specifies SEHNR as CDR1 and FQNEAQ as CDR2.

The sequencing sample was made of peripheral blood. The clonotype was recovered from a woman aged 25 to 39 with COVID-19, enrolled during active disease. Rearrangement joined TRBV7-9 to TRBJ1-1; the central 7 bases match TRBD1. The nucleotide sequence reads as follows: TGTGCCAGCAGCCTAACAGGGGCAAACACTGAAGCTTTCTTT. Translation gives CASSLTGANTEAFF.